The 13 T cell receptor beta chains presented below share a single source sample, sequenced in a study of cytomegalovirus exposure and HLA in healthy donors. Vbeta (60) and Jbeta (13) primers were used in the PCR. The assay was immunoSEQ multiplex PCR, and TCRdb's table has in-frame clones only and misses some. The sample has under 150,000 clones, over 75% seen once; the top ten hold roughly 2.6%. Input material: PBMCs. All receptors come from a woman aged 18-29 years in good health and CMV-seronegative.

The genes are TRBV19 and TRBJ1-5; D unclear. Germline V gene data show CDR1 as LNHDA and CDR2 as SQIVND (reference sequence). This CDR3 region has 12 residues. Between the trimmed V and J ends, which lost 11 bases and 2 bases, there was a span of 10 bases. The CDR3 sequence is CAVGGRNQPQHF. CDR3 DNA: TGTGCCGTCGGAGGCCGCAATCAGCCCCAGCATTTT.

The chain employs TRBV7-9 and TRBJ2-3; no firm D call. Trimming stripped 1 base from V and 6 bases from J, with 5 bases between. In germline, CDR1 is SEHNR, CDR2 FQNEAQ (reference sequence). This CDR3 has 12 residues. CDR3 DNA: TGTGCCAGCAGCTTAGACGGGGATACGCAGTATTTT. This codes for CASSLDGDTQYF.

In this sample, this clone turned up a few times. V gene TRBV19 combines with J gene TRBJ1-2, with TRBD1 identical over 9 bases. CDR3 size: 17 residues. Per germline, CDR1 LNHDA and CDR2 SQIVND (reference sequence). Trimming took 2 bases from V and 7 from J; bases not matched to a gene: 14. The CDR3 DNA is TGTGCCAGTAGTATATGGACAGGGGCAGGATCGTCAGGTGGCTACACCTTC. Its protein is CASSIWTGAGSSGGYTF.

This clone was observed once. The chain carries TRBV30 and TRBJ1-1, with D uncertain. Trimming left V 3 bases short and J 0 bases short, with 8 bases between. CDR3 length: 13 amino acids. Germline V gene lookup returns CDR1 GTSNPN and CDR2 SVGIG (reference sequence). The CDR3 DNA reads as TGTGCCTGGAGGGTCAGTATGAACACTGAAGCTTTCTTT. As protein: CAWRVSMNTEAFF.

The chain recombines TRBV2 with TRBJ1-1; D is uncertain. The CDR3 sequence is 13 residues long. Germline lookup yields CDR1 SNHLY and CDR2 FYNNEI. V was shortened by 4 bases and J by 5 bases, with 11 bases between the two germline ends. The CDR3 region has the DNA TGTGCCAGCAGTGTGACGGGGATAACTGAAGCTTTCTTT. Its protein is CASSVTGITEAFF.

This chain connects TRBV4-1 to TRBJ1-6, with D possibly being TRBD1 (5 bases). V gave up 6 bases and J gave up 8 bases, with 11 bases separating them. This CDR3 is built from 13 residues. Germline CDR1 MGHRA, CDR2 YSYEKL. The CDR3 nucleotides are TGCGCCAGCAGTCAGGGTTGGCATTCACCCCTCCACTTT. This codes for CASSQGWHSPLHF.

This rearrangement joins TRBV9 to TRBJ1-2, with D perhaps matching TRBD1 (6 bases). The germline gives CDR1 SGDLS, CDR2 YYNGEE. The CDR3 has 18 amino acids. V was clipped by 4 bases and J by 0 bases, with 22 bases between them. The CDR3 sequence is CASSQFPLLTGTNYGYTF. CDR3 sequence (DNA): TGTGCCAGCAGCCAATTCCCCCTCTTGACAGGTACTAACTATGGCTACACCTTC.

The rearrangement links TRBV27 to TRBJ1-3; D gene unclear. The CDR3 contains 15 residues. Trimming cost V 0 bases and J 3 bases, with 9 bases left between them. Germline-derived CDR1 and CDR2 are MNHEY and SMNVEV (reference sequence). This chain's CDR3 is CASSLSRGGGNTIYF. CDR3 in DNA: TGTGCCAGCAGTTTATCCCGGGGAGGTGGAAACACCATATATTTT.

CDR3 region: CASRGLSTGELFF. The CDR3 DNA reads as TGTGCCTCCCGGGGACTCTCCACCGGGGAGCTGTTTTTT. This chain uses TRBV11-2 with TRBJ2-2; D perhaps matches TRBD2 (6 bases). The CDR3 is 13 residues long. Germline V gene lookup returns CDR1 SGHAT and CDR2 FQNNGV. Trimming pared 11 bases from V and 4 bases from J, leaving 14 bases between. Based on the CDR3 plus reference TRBV11-2 and TRBJ2-2, the full variable domain is EAGVAQSPRYKIIEKRQSVAFWCNPISGHATLYWYQQILGQGPKLLIQFQNNGVVDDSQLPKDRFSAERLKGVDSTLKIQPAKLEDSAVYLCASRGLSTGELFFGEGSRLTVL.

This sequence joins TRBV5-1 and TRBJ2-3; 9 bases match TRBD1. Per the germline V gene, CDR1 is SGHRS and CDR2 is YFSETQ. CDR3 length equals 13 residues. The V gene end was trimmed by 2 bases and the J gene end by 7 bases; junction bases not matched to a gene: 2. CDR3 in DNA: TGCGCCAGCAGCTTTGGACAGGGGAATACGCAGTATTTT. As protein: CASSFGQGNTQYF.

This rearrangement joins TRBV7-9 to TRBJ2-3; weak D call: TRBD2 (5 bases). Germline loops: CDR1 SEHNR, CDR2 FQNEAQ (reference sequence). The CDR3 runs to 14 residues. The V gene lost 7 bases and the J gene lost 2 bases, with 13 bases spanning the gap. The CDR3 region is CASTVLGFTDTQYF. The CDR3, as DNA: TGTGCCAGCACTGTACTAGGCTTCACAGATACGCAGTATTTT.

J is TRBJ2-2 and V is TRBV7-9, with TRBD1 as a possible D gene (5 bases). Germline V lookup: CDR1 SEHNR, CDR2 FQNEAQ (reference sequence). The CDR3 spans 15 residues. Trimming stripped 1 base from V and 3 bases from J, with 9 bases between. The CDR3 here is CASSLGQTYTGELFF. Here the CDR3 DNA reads TGTGCCAGCAGCTTAGGACAGACCTACACCGGGGAGCTGTTTTTT.

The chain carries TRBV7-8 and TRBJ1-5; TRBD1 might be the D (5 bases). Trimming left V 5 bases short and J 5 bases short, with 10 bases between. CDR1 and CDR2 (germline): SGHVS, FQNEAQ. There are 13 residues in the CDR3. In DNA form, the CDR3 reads TGTGCCAGCAGCCCAGGGCAATATCAGCCCCAGCATTTT. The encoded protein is CASSPGQYQPQHF.